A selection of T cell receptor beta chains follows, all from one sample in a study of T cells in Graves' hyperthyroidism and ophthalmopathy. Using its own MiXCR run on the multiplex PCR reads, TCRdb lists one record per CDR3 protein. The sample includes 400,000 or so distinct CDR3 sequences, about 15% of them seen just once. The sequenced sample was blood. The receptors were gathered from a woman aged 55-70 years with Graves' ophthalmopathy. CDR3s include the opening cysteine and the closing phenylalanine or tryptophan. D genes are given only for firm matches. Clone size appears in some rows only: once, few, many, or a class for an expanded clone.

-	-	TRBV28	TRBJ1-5	CASYSNQPQHF	TGTGCCAGCTATAGCAATCAGCCCCAGCATTTT
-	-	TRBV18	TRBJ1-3	CASSPPSQRSGNTIYF	TGTGCCAGCTCACCACCGAGCCAGCGCTCTGGAAACACCATATATTTT
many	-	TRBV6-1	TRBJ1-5	CASSVIRDSNQPQHF	TGTGCCAGCAGTGTGATCCGGGACAGCAATCAGCCCCAGCATTTT
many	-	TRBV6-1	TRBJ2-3	CASRKLGGGPTDTQYF	TGTGCCAGCAGAAAACTAGGGGGAGGGCCCACAGATACGCAGTATTTT
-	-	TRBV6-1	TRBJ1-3	CASSEGSVGAAGNTIYF	TGTGCCAGCAGTGAAGGTAGTGTAGGGGCTGCTGGAAACACCATATATTTT
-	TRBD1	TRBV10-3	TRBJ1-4	CAISESGTGFGEKLFF	TGTGCCATCAGTGAGTCAGGGACAGGTTTTGGGGAAAAACTGTTTTTT
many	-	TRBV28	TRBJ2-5	CASTNMGGQETQYF	TGTGCCAGCACCAACATGGGGGGCCAAGAGACCCAGTACTTC
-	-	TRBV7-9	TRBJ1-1	CASSLGSRQGWGTEAFF	TGTGCCAGCAGCTTAGGTAGTCGCCAGGGTTGGGGCACTGAAGCTTTCTTT
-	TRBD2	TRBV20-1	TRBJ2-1	CSAGETSGSNEQFF	TGCAGTGCTGGGGAGACTAGCGGGAGCAATGAGCAGTTCTTC
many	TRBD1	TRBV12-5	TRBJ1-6	CASAYGDSRDSPLHF	TGTGCTAGTGCCTATGGGGACAGTCGGGATTCACCCCTCCACTTT
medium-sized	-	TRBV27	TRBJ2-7	CATWDTTGTYEQYF	TGTGCCACCTGGGACACCACGGGCACCTACGAGCAGTACTTC
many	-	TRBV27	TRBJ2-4	CASSLNRGADIQYF	TGTGCCAGCAGTTTGAATCGGGGGGCGGACATTCAGTACTTC